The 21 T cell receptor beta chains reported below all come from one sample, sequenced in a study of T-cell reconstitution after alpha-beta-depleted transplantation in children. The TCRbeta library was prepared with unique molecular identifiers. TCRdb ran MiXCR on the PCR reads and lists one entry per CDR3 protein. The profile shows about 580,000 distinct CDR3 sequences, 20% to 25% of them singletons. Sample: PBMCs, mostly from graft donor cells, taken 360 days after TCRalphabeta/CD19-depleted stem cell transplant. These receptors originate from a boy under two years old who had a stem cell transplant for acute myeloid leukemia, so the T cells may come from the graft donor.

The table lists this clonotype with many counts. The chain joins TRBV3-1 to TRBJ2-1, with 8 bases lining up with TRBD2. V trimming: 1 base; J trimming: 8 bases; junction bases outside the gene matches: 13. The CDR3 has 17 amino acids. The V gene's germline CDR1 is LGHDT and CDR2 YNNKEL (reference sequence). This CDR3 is CASSQAGNGGGHDEQFF. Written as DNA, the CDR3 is TGTGCCAGCAGCCAAGCGGGCAATGGCGGGGGGCACGATGAGCAGTTCTTC.

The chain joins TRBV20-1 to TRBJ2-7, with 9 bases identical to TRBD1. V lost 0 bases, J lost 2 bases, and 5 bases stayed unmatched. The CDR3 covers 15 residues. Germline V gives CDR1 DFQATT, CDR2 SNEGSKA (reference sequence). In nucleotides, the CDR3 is TGCAGTGCTAGAGATGGACAGGGGCCTCCCTACGAGCAGTACGTC. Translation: CSARDGQGPPYEQYV.

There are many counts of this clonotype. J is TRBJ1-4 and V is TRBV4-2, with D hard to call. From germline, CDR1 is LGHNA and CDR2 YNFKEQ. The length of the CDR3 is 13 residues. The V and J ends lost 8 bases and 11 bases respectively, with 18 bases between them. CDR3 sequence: CASGEEGYEKLFF. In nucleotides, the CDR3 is TGTGCCAGCGGGGAAGAGGGTTACGAGAAACTGTTTTTT.

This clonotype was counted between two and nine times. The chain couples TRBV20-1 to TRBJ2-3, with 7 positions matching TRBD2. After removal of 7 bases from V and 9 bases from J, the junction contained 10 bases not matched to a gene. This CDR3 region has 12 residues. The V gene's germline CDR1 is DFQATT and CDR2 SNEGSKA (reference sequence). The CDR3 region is CSGPPRRGTQYF. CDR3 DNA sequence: TGCAGTGGCCCGCCTAGGCGGGGGACGCAGTATTTT.

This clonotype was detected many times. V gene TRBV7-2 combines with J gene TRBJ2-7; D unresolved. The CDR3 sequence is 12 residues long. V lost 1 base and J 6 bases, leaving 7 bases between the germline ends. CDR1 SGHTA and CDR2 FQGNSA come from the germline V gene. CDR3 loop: CASSLGVVEQYF. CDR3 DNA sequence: TGTGCCAGCAGCTTAGGTGTGGTCGAGCAGTACTTC.

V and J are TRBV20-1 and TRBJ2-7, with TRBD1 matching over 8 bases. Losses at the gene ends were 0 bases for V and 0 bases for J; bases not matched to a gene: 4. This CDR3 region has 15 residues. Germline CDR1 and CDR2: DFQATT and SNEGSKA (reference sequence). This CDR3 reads CSARDWDRSSYEQYF. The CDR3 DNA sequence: TGCAGTGCTAGAGACTGGGACAGGAGCTCCTACGAGCAGTACTTC.

The CDR3 region is CASSERGGSDEQFF. The CDR3, as DNA: TGTGCCAGCAGTGAGCGGGGGGGCTCGGATGAGCAGTTCTTC. V gene TRBV12-3 or TRBV12-4 combines with J gene TRBJ2-1, with TRBD2 identical over 10 bases. The CDR3 consists of 14 residues. Trimming cost V 5 bases and J 8 bases; bases outside gene matches: 6.

Here the CDR3 reads CASSYRGRALVEQYF. The CDR3 region has the DNA TGTGCCAGCAGTTACAGGGGCAGGGCTCTAGTCGAGCAGTACTTC. V usage is TRBV6-5 and J usage is TRBJ2-7; tentative D call: TRBD1 (5 bases). This CDR3 spans 15 amino acids. Deletions cut 2 bases from V and 6 bases from J, with 17 bases between. Germline CDR1 reads MNHEY; CDR2 reads SVGAGI.

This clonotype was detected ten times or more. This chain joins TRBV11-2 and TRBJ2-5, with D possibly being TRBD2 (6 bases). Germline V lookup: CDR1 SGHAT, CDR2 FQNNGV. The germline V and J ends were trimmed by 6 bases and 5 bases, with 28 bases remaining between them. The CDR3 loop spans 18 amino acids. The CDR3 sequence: CASSPHFPGLTPSETQYF. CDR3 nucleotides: TGTGCCAGCAGTCCCCATTTCCCGGGACTTACCCCTTCGGAGACCCAGTACTTC.

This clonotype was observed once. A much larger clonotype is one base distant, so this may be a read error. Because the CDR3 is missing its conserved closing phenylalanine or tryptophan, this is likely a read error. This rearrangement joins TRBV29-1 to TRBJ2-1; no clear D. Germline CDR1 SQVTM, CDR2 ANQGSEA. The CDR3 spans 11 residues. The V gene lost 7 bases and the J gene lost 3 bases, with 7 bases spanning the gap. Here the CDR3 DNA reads TGCAGCGGCGCAGACTACAATGAGCAGTTCTCC. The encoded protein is CSGADYNEQFS.

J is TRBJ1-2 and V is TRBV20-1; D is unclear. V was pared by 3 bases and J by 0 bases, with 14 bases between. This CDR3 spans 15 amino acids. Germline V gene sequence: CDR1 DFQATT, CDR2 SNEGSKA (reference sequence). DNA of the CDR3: TGCAGTGCTAGCTGGGTTGGGAGGTCTAACTATGGCTACACCTTC. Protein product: CSASWVGRSNYGYTF.

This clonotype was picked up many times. CDR3 protein: CSGGQTTTDTQYF. In DNA, the CDR3 is TGTTCCGGGGGCCAGACAACCACAGATACGCAGTATTTT. The rearrangement joins TRBV7-2 to TRBJ2-3; D could derive from TRBD1 or TRBD2 (6 bases each). Per the germline V gene, CDR1 is SGHTA and CDR2 is FQGNSA. CDR3 length: 13 residues.

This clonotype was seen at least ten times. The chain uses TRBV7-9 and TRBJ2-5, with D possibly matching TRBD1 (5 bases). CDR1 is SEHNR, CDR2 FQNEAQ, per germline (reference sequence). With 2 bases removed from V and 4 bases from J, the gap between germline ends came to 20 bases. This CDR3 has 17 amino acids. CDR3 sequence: CASSLSLVAGYGETQYF. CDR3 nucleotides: TGTGCCAGCAGCTTAAGTTTAGTGGCAGGGTACGGAGAGACCCAGTACTTC.

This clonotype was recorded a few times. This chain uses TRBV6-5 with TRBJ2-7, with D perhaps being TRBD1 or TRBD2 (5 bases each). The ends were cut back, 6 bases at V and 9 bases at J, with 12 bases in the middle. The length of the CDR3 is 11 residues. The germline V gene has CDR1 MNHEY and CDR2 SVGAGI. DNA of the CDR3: TGTGCCAGCAGGTATGCAGGGAGGCAGTACGTC. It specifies CASRYAGRQYV.

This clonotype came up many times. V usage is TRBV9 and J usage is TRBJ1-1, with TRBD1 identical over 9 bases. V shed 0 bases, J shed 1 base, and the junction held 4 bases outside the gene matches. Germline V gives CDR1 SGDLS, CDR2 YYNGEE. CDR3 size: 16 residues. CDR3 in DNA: TGTGCCAGCAGCGTAGGACCGGGACAGGGGAACACTGAAGCTTTCTTT. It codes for CASSVGPGQGNTEAFF.

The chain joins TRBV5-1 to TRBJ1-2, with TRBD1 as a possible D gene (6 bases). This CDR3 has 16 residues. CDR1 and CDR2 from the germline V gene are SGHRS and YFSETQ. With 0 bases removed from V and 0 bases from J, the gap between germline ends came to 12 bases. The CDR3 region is CASSLARGPSNYGYTF. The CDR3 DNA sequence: TGCGCCAGCAGCTTGGCCAGGGGACCATCTAACTATGGCTACACCTTC.

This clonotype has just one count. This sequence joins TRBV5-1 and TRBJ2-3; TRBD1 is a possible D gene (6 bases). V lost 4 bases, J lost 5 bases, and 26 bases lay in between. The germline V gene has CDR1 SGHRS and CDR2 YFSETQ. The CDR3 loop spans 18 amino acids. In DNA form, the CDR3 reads TGCGCCAGCAGCCCCCTCGCCCTTGGACCAGGGGTAGAAGATACGCAGTATTTT. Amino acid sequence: CASSPLALGPGVEDTQYF. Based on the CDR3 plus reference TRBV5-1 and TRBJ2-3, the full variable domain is KAGVTQTPRYLIKTRGQQVTLSCSPISGHRSVSWYQQTPGQGLQFLFEYFSETQRNKGNFPGRFSGRQFSNSRSEMNVSTLELGDSALYLCASSPLALGPGVEDTQYFGPGTRLTVL.

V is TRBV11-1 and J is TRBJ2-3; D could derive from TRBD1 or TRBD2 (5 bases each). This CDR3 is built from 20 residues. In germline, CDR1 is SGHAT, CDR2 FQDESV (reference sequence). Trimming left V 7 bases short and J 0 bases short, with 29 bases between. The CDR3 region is CASTHARGPKSLTSTDTQYF. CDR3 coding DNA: TGTGCCAGCACCCACGCGAGGGGCCCTAAATCTTTAACTAGCACAGATACGCAGTATTTT.

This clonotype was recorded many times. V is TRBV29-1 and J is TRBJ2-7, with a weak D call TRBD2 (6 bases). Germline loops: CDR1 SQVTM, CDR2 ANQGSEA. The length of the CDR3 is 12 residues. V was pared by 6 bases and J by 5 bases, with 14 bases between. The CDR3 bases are TGCAGCGTCCGGATCTCGGGGGACGAGCAGTACGTC. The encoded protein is CSVRISGDEQYV.

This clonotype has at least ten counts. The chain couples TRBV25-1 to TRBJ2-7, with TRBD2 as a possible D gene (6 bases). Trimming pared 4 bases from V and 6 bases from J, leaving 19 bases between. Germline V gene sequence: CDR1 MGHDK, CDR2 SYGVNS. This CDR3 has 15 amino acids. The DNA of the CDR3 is TGTGCCAGCAGTGTTGGATGGGCGGGGAGTGGCGAGCAGTACTTC. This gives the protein CASSVGWAGSGEQYF.

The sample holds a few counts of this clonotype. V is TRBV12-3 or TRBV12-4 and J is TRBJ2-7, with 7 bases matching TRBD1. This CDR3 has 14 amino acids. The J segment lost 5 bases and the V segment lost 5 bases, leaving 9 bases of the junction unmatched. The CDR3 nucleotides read TGTGCCAGCAGTACATCGACAGGGAGCAACGAGCAGTACTTC. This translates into CASSTSTGSNEQYF.